The rows below give T cell receptor beta chains drawn from one sample of a study of cytomegalovirus exposure and HLA in healthy donors. Here immunoSEQ multiplex PCR was the method, and the copy in TCRdb shows in-frame clones only, minus some. This repertoire shows 200,000 to 250,000 clones, roughly 68% found once; its top ten account for less than 3%. Material: PBMCs. These receptors were taken from a man in his forties or fifties in good health and CMV-seropositive. CDR3s include the opening cysteine and the closing phenylalanine or tryptophan. A D gene is named only where the DNA matches it firmly. The size entry is marked missing in some rows and otherwise reads once, few, many or a size class.

v_call	clone_size	d_call	j_call	cdr3_aa	cdr3_nt
TRBV29-1	.	.	TRBJ2-7	CSVLFGSTYEQYF	TGCAGCGTTCTATTCGGGTCCACCTACGAGCAGTACTTC
TRBV5-6	.	.	TRBJ1-1	CASSSHGGAQNTEAFF	TGTGCCAGCAGCTCCCACGGAGGAGCGCAGAACACTGAAGCTTTCTTT
TRBV5-1	.	.	TRBJ2-1	CASSLTGSSYNEQFF	TGCGCCAGCAGCTTGACAGGTAGCTCCTACAATGAGCAGTTCTTC
TRBV19	.	.	TRBJ2-1	CASSRIGQSYNEQFF	TGTGCCAGTAGTAGGATTGGACAGTCCTACAATGAGCAGTTCTTC
TRBV5-6	.	.	TRBJ2-6	CASSLWAVGANVLTF	TGTGCCAGCAGCTTATGGGCCGTGGGGGCCAACGTCCTGACTTTC
TRBV7-8	.	.	TRBJ2-7	CASSLGGGGQASYEQYF	TGTGCCAGCAGCTTAGGAGGGGGGGGACAGGCCTCCTACGAGCAGTACTTC
TRBV15	few	TRBD1	TRBJ1-6	CATSRGSGQPVTPLHF	TGTGCCACCAGCAGAGGCTCGGGACAGCCGGTAACACCCCTCCACTTT
TRBV28	.	.	TRBJ2-1	CASSLGRGISYNEQFF	TGTGCCAGCAGTTTAGGCCGGGGGATCTCCTACAATGAGCAGTTCTTC
TRBV9	.	.	TRBJ2-3	CASSAGTDTQYF	TGTGCCAGCTCAGCGGGCACAGATACGCAGTATTTT
TRBV25-1	.	.	TRBJ2-5	CASSPEETQYF	TGTGCCAGCAGTCCCGAAGAGACCCAGTACTTC
TRBV4-1	.	.	TRBJ2-3	CASSQAPRDTQYF	TGCGCCAGCAGCCAGGCCCCGAGGGATACGCAGTATTTT
TRBV28	once	TRBD2	TRBJ2-7	CASRGGSRYEQYF	TGTGCCAGCAGGGGAGGGTCCCGCTACGAGCAGTACTTC
TRBV7-2	.	.	TRBJ1-6	CASSPYNSPLHF	TGTGCCAGCAGCCCTTATAATTCACCCCTCCACTTT
TRBV5-1	.	TRBD2	TRBJ2-1	CASSFPSGGDPYNEQFF	TGCGCCAGCAGCTTCCCCTCGGGGGGGGACCCCTACAATGAGCAGTTCTTC
TRBV5-4	once	TRBD2	TRBJ2-1	CASSVGLAGGPDEQFF	TGTGCCAGCAGCGTCGGACTAGCGGGGGGGCCAGATGAGCAGTTCTTC
TRBV23-1	few	.	TRBJ2-1	CASSPQRLNEQFF	TGCGCCAGCAGCCCCCAGCGGCTCAATGAGCAGTTCTTC
TRBV6-1	few	TRBD2	TRBJ2-3	CASRLAGWGDTQYF	TGTGCCAGCAGATTAGCGGGGTGGGGAGATACGCAGTATTTT
TRBV28	.	TRBD1	TRBJ1-6	CASRRGLNSPLHF	TGTGCCAGCAGGAGGGGGCTGAATTCACCCCTCCACTTT
TRBV27	few	TRBD1	TRBJ1-2	CASKGPGGGGYTF	TGTGCCAGCAAAGGGCCAGGGGGCGGGGGCTACACCTTC
TRBV11-2	few	.	TRBJ1-1	CASSKNQGIEMTTEAFF	TGTGCCAGCAGCAAGAATCAGGGGATAGAGATGACAACTGAAGCTTTCTTT